The 8 T cell receptor beta chains reported below all come from one sample, sequenced in a study of blood T cells in healthy people across ages. Alongside a J-beta primer mix, a sample-barcoded 5' primer served in a second PCR lasting about 6 to 12 cycles. TCRdb fed the 5' RACE reads into MiXCR, producing one record per CDR3 protein. The sample lists 1,500,000 or so distinct CDR3 sequences, roughly 43% occurring once. Sequenced material: blood. The receptors derive from a woman younger than 30 in good health.

The chain uses TRBV13 and TRBJ1-2; 11 nucleotides match TRBD1. V was pared by 5 bases and J by 4 bases, with 12 bases of the junction left unmatched. The CDR3 extends over 17 amino acids. Germline V lookup: CDR1 PRHDT, CDR2 FYEKMQ (reference sequence). The DNA of the CDR3 is TGTGCCAGCAGCCCCTACCCTGGACAGGGGGCTTCCTATGGCTACACCTTC. Translation gives CASSPYPGQGASYGYTF.

In the case of this clonotype: The junction and the germline gene differ at one end; a read error may be behind it. The V gene is TRBV12-3 or TRBV12-4, the J gene TRBJ1-2; no clear D. The CDR3 is 15 amino acids. The CDR3 DNA reads TGTGCTAGCAGCCTATGGGGTGAGACAAGTTATGGCTACACCTTC. It is translated as CASSLWGETSYGYTF.

The table lists this clonotype with a count of one. V is TRBV10-3 and J is TRBJ1-2; 7 bases are a match to TRBD1. The CDR3 runs 15 residues. Germline values: CDR1 ENHRY, CDR2 SYGVKD. V shed 3 bases, J shed 4 bases, and the junction held 8 bases outside the gene matches. The CDR3 reads CAISDVRDSAYGYTF. In DNA form, the CDR3 reads TGTGCCATCAGTGACGTCCGGGACAGCGCCTATGGCTACACCTTC.

This clonotype was counted at least ten times. The chain couples TRBV7-2 to TRBJ1-5; no clear D. Looked up from germline, CDR1 is SGHTA and CDR2 is FQGNSA. Between the trimmed V and J ends, which lost 5 bases and 1 base, there was a span of 6 bases. The CDR3 loop spans 13 amino acids. CDR3 DNA: TGTGCCAGCAGCAAACAGAGCAATCAGCCCCAGCATTTT. It specifies CASSKQSNQPQHF.

The chain combines TRBV20-1 with TRBJ2-1; 13 bases line up with TRBD2. The CDR3 consists of 17 residues. Germline V gene sequence: CDR1 DFQATT, CDR2 SNEGSKA (reference sequence). Unmatched junction bases numbered 7, after V lost 5 bases and J lost 0 bases. CDR3 bases: TGCAGTGCTCAGACTAGCGGGAGGACGAGCTCCTACAATGAGCAGTTCTTC. Translating it yields CSAQTSGRTSSYNEQFF.

The table lists this clonotype with a few counts. The rearrangement uses TRBV7-2 and TRBJ1-6, with 7 bases identical to TRBD1. J was trimmed by 5 bases and V by 11 bases; bases with no gene match: 12. From germline, CDR1 is SGHTA and CDR2 FQGNSA. The CDR3 runs to 15 residues. This CDR3 reads CAGQTQGTNNSPLHF. The CDR3 coding sequence is TGTGCCGGACAGACACAGGGGACTAATAATTCACCCCTCCACTTT.

This chain uses TRBV29-1 with TRBJ1-1; the D is unclear. V lost 4 bases and J lost 2, with 11 bases in between. The CDR3 contains 13 residues. CDR1 and CDR2 from the germline V gene are SQVTM and ANQGSEA. The CDR3 protein is CSVGSDSNTEAFF. In nucleotides, the CDR3 is TGCAGCGTTGGGAGCGATTCAAACACTGAAGCTTTCTTT.

This clonotype was detected once. This chain links TRBV7-2 with TRBJ2-7; D not certain. V was shortened by 2 bases and J by 0 bases, with 11 bases between the two germline ends. The CDR3 runs to 15 residues. From germline, CDR1 is SGHTA and CDR2 FQGNSA. The CDR3 nucleotides are TGTGCCAGCAGCTTAATGGCAGCAAGCTCCTACGAGCAGTACTTC. This gives the protein CASSLMAASSYEQYF. Complete variable domain (other parts from reference TRBV7-2 and TRBJ2-7): GAGVSQSPSNKVTEKGKDVELRCDPISGHTALYWYRQSLGQGLEFLIYFQGNSAPDKSGLPSDRFSAERTGGSVSTLTIQRTQQEDSAVYLCASSLMAASSYEQYFGPGTRLTVT.